A selection of T cell receptor beta chains follows, all from one sample in a study of regulatory T cells in long-lasting Graves disease. MiXCR, applied by TCRdb to the multiplex PCR reads, yields one record per CDR3 protein. The sample gives about 460,000 distinct CDR3 sequences, 20% to 25% of which show up once; less than 15% is in the top ten. The sequenced sample was peripheral blood mononuclear cells (PBMCs), obtained when the disease was refractory, from a patient treated with antithyroid drugs. These receptor sequences come from a female donor with Graves disease. The conserved cysteine and the conserved F or W are not part of the CDR3 here. Fields, in order: CDR3 protein, J gene, V gene.

CDR3: ASSPGATGYVYEQY
J: TRBJ2-7
V: TRBV5-1

CDR3: SARDPRGGGSETQY
J: TRBJ2-5
V: TRBV20-1

CDR3: ATQWRLGGAEAF
J: TRBJ1-1
V: TRBV28

CDR3: ASSFWEGSYEQY
J: TRBJ2-7
V: TRBV12-3/TRBV12-4

CDR3: ASSLNSLRDNQPQH
J: TRBJ1-5
V: TRBV27

CDR3: ASGGKSYEQY
J: TRBJ2-7
V: TRBV28

CDR3: ASSLGQPGEQY
J: TRBJ2-7
V: TRBV7-3

CDR3: ASSDGLAASYEQY
J: TRBJ2-7
V: TRBV5-4

CDR3: ASTSAGYNEKLF
J: TRBJ1-4
V: TRBV6-1

CDR3: ASSPLRDFQETQY
J: TRBJ2-5
V: TRBV27

CDR3: ASSHRSGWGDEKLF
J: TRBJ1-4
V: TRBV4-3

CDR3: ASSFIGPASNQPQH
J: TRBJ1-5
V: TRBV28

CDR3: ASSPWDSPYGYT
J: TRBJ1-2
V: TRBV7-9

CDR3: ASSSLLDRAAMNTEAF
J: TRBJ1-1
V: TRBV28

CDR3: ASSKRGQDTEAF
J: TRBJ1-1
V: TRBV7-9

CDR3: ASSHGETQY
J: TRBJ2-5
V: TRBV14

CDR3: ASSVARAGNTIY
J: TRBJ1-3
V: TRBV9

CDR3: SASQGRMNTEAF
J: TRBJ1-1
V: TRBV20-1

CDR3: ASSLWTAGGGYT
J: TRBJ1-2
V: TRBV14

CDR3: ASSLWGDRESGSPLH
J: TRBJ1-6
V: TRBV28

CDR3: ASRETGLTEAF
J: TRBJ1-1
V: TRBV5-1

CDR3: ASSMQGHGYT
J: TRBJ1-2
V: TRBV6-1

CDR3: SAYTGGAQPQH
J: TRBJ1-5
V: TRBV20-1

CDR3: ASSLFPQPQH
J: TRBJ1-5
V: TRBV12-3/TRBV12-4

CDR3: ASRASFMDTEAF
J: TRBJ1-1
V: TRBV6-4

CDR3: ASISRESDTEAF
J: TRBJ1-1
V: TRBV2

CDR3: ASSPSQATNEKLF
J: TRBJ1-4
V: TRBV28

CDR3: AWSPDSISGEQY
J: TRBJ2-7
V: TRBV30

CDR3: ACKSPGQGYYEQY
J: TRBJ2-7
V: TRBV30

CDR3: ASRLGGGPSDGYT
J: TRBJ1-2
V: TRBV5-6

CDR3: ASSESRGNTIY
J: TRBJ1-3
V: TRBV2

CDR3: ASSFSGWGMGETQY
J: TRBJ2-5
V: TRBV28

CDR3: ASSLGMQNEQY
J: TRBJ2-7
V: TRBV5-6

CDR3: ASSLGRSVVTGANVLT
J: TRBJ2-6
V: TRBV27

CDR3: SAKQGGTEAF
J: TRBJ1-1
V: TRBV20-1

CDR3: ASSLFQGRFTGELF
J: TRBJ2-2
V: TRBV12-3/TRBV12-4

CDR3: ASSTSHWGQPQH
J: TRBJ1-5
V: TRBV12-3/TRBV12-4

CDR3: ASSLDFHKAY
J: TRBJ2-5
V: TRBV5-1

CDR3: ASRAPGETQY
J: TRBJ2-5
V: TRBV28

CDR3: ASSLEPQETQY
J: TRBJ2-5
V: TRBV11-2

CDR3: ASSSHQVDGNQPQH
J: TRBJ1-5
V: TRBV7-8

CDR3: ACSEVGGIGEPQH
J: TRBJ1-5
V: TRBV2

CDR3: ASSIALPGELF
J: TRBJ2-2
V: TRBV19